Presented here are 22 T cell receptor beta chains from one specimen sequenced in a study of Tregs in tolerant kidney transplant recipients. Measured with immunoSEQ multiplex PCR; TCRdb has only the in-frame clones, and not every one. The table includes approximately 90,000 clones, over 85% detected once. Mixed chimerism was transient after nonmyeloablative marrow transplants from related graft donors. The sample consisted of CD4+ T cells from blood (PBMCs), taken 12 months after the transplant. The origin of the receptors is a human patient who received a combined kidney and bone marrow transplant. Some T cells may be provided by the graft donor.

Here the CDR3 DNA reads TGCGCCAGCAGCTTGGCTAGCGGGAGGGATGGGGCCAACGTCCTGACTTTC. It codes for CASSLASGRDGANVLTF. The rearrangement joins TRBV5-1 to TRBJ2-6; 12 nucleotides line up with TRBD2. Trimming took 0 bases from V and 3 from J; bases not matched to a gene: 1. Germline V CDR1 and CDR2: SGHRS, YFSETQ. This CDR3 contains 17 residues. The full variable domain, completed using reference TRBV5-1 and TRBJ2-6, is KAGVTQTPRYLIKTRGQQVTLSCSPISGHRSVSWYQQTPGQGLQFLFEYFSETQRNKGNFPGRFSGRQFSNSRSEMNVSTLELGDSALYLCASSLASGRDGANVLTFGAGSRLTVL.

V is TRBV19 and J is TRBJ1-5; D not certain. CDR1 and CDR2 from the germline V gene are LNHDA and SQIVND (reference sequence). V lost 3 bases and J lost 7, with 10 bases in between. The CDR3 is 13 amino acids. CDR3 loop: CASSIGGNQPQHF. The CDR3 nucleotides are TGTGCCAGTAGTATTGGAGGGAACCAGCCCCAGCATTTT.

V gene TRBV5-6 combines with J gene TRBJ2-5, with no clear D. The germline V gene has CDR1 SGHDT and CDR2 YYEEEE. CDR3 size: 13 residues. V dropped 0 bases and J dropped 1 base, with 4 bases sitting between them. The CDR3 protein is CASSLVLQETQYF. The DNA of the CDR3 is TGTGCCAGCAGCTTGGTTCTCCAAGAGACCCAGTACTTC. Using reference TRBV5-6 and TRBJ2-5 for the parts outside the CDR3, the full variable domain is DAGVTQSPTHLIKTRGQQVTLRCSPKSGHDTVSWYQQALGQGPQFIFQYYEEEERQRGNFPDRFSGHQFPNYSSELNVNALLLGDSALYLCASSLVLQETQYFGPGTRLLVL.

CDR3 DNA sequence: TGTGCCAGCACCCTCTCGCGTTTTGGAGCTTTCTTT. Translating it yields CASTLSRFGAFF. V usage is TRBV13 and J usage is TRBJ1-1; D gene ambiguous. The germline CDR1 and CDR2 sequences are PRHDT and FYEKMQ (reference sequence). Trimming stripped 7 bases from V and 10 bases from J, with 16 bases between. The CDR3 has 12 residues.

The genes are TRBV19 and TRBJ2-5; 10 positions agree with TRBD1. The CDR3 sequence is 17 residues long. Germline loops: CDR1 LNHDA, CDR2 SQIVND (reference sequence). V shed 5 bases, J shed 5 bases, and the junction held 14 bases outside the gene matches. Written as DNA, the CDR3 is TGTGCCAGTAGTGCATCCGGGACAGGGGCTGGCCCGGAGACCCAGTACTTC. Translation gives CASSASGTGAGPETQYF.

The rearrangement joins TRBV5-4 to TRBJ2-1, with 10 positions matching TRBD2. The CDR3 extends over 15 amino acids. Germline CDR1 and CDR2: SGHNT and YYREEE (reference sequence). With V trimmed by 1 base and J by 6 bases, 4 bases remained unmatched. CDR3 in DNA: TGTGCCAGCAGCTTGAGGCTAGCGGGAGCCAATGAGCAGTTCTTC. Translation gives CASSLRLAGANEQFF.

The chain has TRBV9 and TRBJ2-1, with TRBD2 matching over 10 bases. This CDR3 contains 17 residues. The V gene's germline CDR1 is SGDLS and CDR2 YYNGEE. The V segment lost 4 bases and the J segment 0 bases; nucleotides outside the gene matches: 7. The CDR3 DNA sequence: TGTGCCAGCAGCCCCCATAGCGGGAGGCTCTCCTACAATGAGCAGTTCTTC. Encoded protein: CASSPHSGRLSYNEQFF. Full variable domain (rest looked up from reference TRBV9 and TRBJ2-1): DSGVTQTPKHLITATGQRVTLRCSPRSGDLSVYWYQQSLDQGLQFLIQYYNGEERAKGNILERFSAQQFPDLHSELNLSSLELGDSALYFCASSPHSGRLSYNEQFFGPGTRLTVL.

The J gene is TRBJ1-4, the V gene TRBV5-1; D remains ambiguous. V lost 0 bases and J lost 4, with 13 bases in between. The CDR3 loop spans 16 amino acids. Germline values: CDR1 SGHRS, CDR2 YFSETQ. The CDR3 nucleotides are TGCGCCAGCAGCTTGGGAAGAGGGAGCTATAATGAAAAACTGTTTTTT. Amino acids: CASSLGRGSYNEKLFF.

The rearrangement links TRBV19 to TRBJ1-1; 8 positions match TRBD1. The germline V gene has CDR1 LNHDA and CDR2 SQIVND (reference sequence). V was pared by 0 bases and J by 9 bases, with 6 bases of the junction left unmatched. CDR3 length: 14 amino acids. This CDR3 is CASSIDHQGAKAFF. The DNA of the CDR3 is TGTGCCAGTAGTATAGACCATCAGGGGGCAAAAGCTTTCTTT.

The chain recombines TRBV30 with TRBJ1-5; D uncertain. The length of the CDR3 is 13 residues. V lost 0 bases, J lost 0 bases, and 3 bases lay in between. Germline V gene sequence: CDR1 GTSNPN, CDR2 SVGIG (reference sequence). The CDR3 region has the DNA TGTGCCTGGAGTGTTCGTAGCAATCAGCCCCAGCATTTT. It yields the protein CAWSVRSNQPQHF.

V usage is TRBV30 and J usage is TRBJ1-5; no definite D call. From germline, CDR1 is GTSNPN and CDR2 SVGIG (reference sequence). The CDR3 is 13 residues long. The germline V and J ends were trimmed by 5 bases and 7 bases, with 15 bases remaining between them. In DNA, the CDR3 is TGTGCCTGGGCCTCCGGAGGTCGGCAGCCCCAGCATTTT. Protein product: CAWASGGRQPQHF. The entire variable domain, with the rest obtained from reference TRBV30 and TRBJ1-5, is as follows: SQTIHQWPATLVQPVGSPLSLECTVEGTSNPNLYWYRQAAGRGLQLLFYSVGIGQISSEVPQNLSASRPQDRQFILSSKKLLLSDSGFYLCAWASGGRQPQHFGDGTRLSIL.

The V and J genes are TRBV5-1 and TRBJ2-7; 15 positions match TRBD2. V shed 4 bases and J 7 bases; nucleotides not matched to a gene: 6. In germline, CDR1 is SGHRS, CDR2 YFSETQ. CDR3 size: 15 residues. CDR3 nucleotides: TGCGCCAGCAGCGGACTAGCGGGGGGGCCGGGTGAGCAGTACTTC. It specifies CASSGLAGGPGEQYF.

The chain links TRBV28 to TRBJ2-7; 10 nucleotides match TRBD2. The CDR3 is made up of 14 amino acids. J gave up 2 bases and V 7 bases, and 5 bases lay outside the gene matches. Germline V gene lookup returns CDR1 MDHEN and CDR2 SYDVKM. Here the CDR3 DNA reads TGTGCCAGCACCGGAGCGGGGGGGCCCTACGAGCAGTACTTC. Residues: CASTGAGGPYEQYF.

The J gene is TRBJ2-5, the V gene TRBV7-9; 10 bases fit TRBD2. Germline V gives CDR1 SEHNR, CDR2 FQNEAQ (reference sequence). Losses at the gene ends were 3 bases for V and 4 bases for J; bases not matched to a gene: 8. This CDR3 is built from 16 residues. For the CDR3, the DNA is TGTGCCAGCAGCTTCGAAGCGGGAGGGTGGGGAGAGACCCAGTACTTC. It is translated as CASSFEAGGWGETQYF.

The J gene is TRBJ2-1, the V gene TRBV10-3; 9 bases are shared with TRBD1. The CDR3 length is 14 residues. V was clipped by 11 bases and J by 5 bases; unmatched bases: 10. Germline values: CDR1 ENHRY, CDR2 SYGVKD. CDR3 bases: TGTGCCGCCTCGGGACAGGGTAAGGACAATGAGCAGTTCTTC. It codes for CAASGQGKDNEQFF.

The rearrangement joins TRBV7-2 to TRBJ1-5; D unresolved. Germline lookup yields CDR1 SGHTA and CDR2 FQGNSA. V was trimmed by 2 bases and J by 7 bases, leaving 12 bases between them. The CDR3 loop spans 14 amino acids. CDR3 residues: CASSLSPLVQPQHF. The CDR3 DNA follows: TGTGCCAGCAGCTTAAGCCCCTTAGTCCAGCCCCAGCATTTT.

V and J are TRBV4-2 and TRBJ2-7, with D possibly matching TRBD2 (5 bases). CDR1 is LGHNA and CDR2 is YNFKEQ in the germline V gene. This CDR3 spans 14 amino acids. V was cut by 4 bases and J by 2 bases, with 12 bases left in between. CDR3: CASSLRTGTYEQYF. CDR3 nucleotides: TGTGCCAGCAGCCTCCGGACGGGAACCTACGAGCAGTACTTC.

This rearrangement joins TRBV20-1 to TRBJ1-2; D ambiguous. Germline V gene lookup returns CDR1 DFQATT and CDR2 SNEGSKA (reference sequence). V lost 8 bases and J 4 bases, leaving 11 bases between the germline ends. The CDR3 consists of 11 residues. The chain's CDR3 is CSSSPSYGYTF. CDR3 coding DNA: TGCAGTTCCTCCCCCAGCTATGGCTACACCTTC.

The V gene is TRBV13, the J gene TRBJ1-2; the D gene is possibly TRBD1 (6 bases). Deletions cut 5 bases from V and 8 bases from J, with 15 bases between. Germline V gives CDR1 PRHDT, CDR2 FYEKMQ (reference sequence). The CDR3 has 13 amino acids. DNA of the CDR3: TGTGCCAGCAGCCAATACAGGGTGGACGGCTACACCTTC. It specifies CASSQYRVDGYTF.

As regards this clone: This sample also contains other DNA sequences that code for the same CDR3. This chain links TRBV25-1 with TRBJ1-6; no firm D call. Germline CDR1 MGHDK, CDR2 SYGVNS. The ends were cut back, 2 bases at V and 3 bases at J, with 8 bases in the middle. This CDR3 comprises 15 residues. The CDR3 DNA reads TGTGCCAGCAGTGAAGGAGGGAGCTATAATTCACCCCTCCACTTT. Translation gives CASSEGGSYNSPLHF.

The V gene is TRBV10-3, the J gene TRBJ1-2, with 10 positions matching TRBD1. This CDR3 region has 13 residues. From germline, CDR1 is ENHRY and CDR2 SYGVKD. V gave up 9 bases and J gave up 4 bases; unmatched junction bases: 5. The CDR3 protein is CAIQTGGGYGYTF. CDR3 sequence (DNA): TGTGCCATTCAGACAGGGGGCGGCTATGGCTACACCTTC.

V gene TRBV5-5 combines with J gene TRBJ1-2, with 7 bases aligning to TRBD1. V was clipped by 4 bases and J by 0 bases; unmatched bases: 9. The CDR3 is 16 amino acids. Germline lookup yields CDR1 SGHKS and CDR2 YYEKEE (reference sequence). The CDR3 region has the DNA TGTGCCAGCAGCCCAACAGGGGCAGGTGCTAACTATGGCTACACCTTC. It is translated as CASSPTGAGANYGYTF.